Shown below are 11 T cell receptor beta chains from a single sample sequenced in a study of T cell responses to AZD1222 COVID-19 vaccine. Clones were sequenced by immunoSEQ multiplex PCR, and TCRdb holds only the in-frame ones, with some missing. The top ten clones hold roughly 2.4% of a sample with about 120,000 clones, 88% of them seen once. The sample was peripheral blood, taken on day 0 of AZD1222 vaccination. The receptors were gathered from an adult in good health.

The chain uses TRBV28 and TRBJ1-1, with unresolved D. Germline lookup yields CDR1 MDHEN and CDR2 SYDVKM. This CDR3 contains 9 residues. In DNA form, the CDR3 reads TGTAAGATGAACACTGAAGCTTTCTTT. Protein: CKMNTEAFF.

The V and J genes are TRBV5-4 and TRBJ1-2; D unclear. Per the germline V gene, CDR1 is SGHNT and CDR2 is YYREEE (reference sequence). The length of the CDR3 is 11 residues. Trimming took off 0 bases at V and 6 bases at J, with 3 bases between the two ends. The DNA of the CDR3 is TGTGCCAGCAGCTTGGCTGATGGCTACACCTTC. Protein sequence: CASSLADGYTF.

This clone showed up just once. V is TRBV19 and J is TRBJ1-1, with D unresolved. The germline V and J ends were trimmed by 7 bases and 5 bases, with 26 bases remaining between them. Looked up from germline, CDR1 is LNHDA and CDR2 is SQIVND (reference sequence). CDR3 length: 17 residues. In nucleotides, the CDR3 is TGTGCCAGTACCCCATCCCCCGGTGAGGGTGCGGGAACTGAAGCTTTCTTT. This encodes CASTPSPGEGAGTEAFF.

The chain carries TRBV15 and TRBJ2-5; 10 positions match TRBD2. The V gene's germline CDR1 is LNHNV and CDR2 YYDKDF (reference sequence). V lost 1 base and J lost 4; bases outside the gene matches: 0. The CDR3 runs to 14 residues. The CDR3, as DNA: TGTGCCACCAGCAGAGGACTAGCGGGAGAGACCCAGTACTTC. Its translation: CATSRGLAGETQYF.

The chain recombines TRBV19 with TRBJ2-6; maybe TRBD1 (6 bases). The V and J ends lost 4 bases and 0 bases respectively, with 10 bases between them. The CDR3 runs 16 residues. Per germline, CDR1 LNHDA and CDR2 SQIVND (reference sequence). DNA of the CDR3: TGTGCCAGTAGTAGGGGACAAGCCTCTGGGGCCAACGTCCTGACTTTC. Protein: CASSRGQASGANVLTF.

This rearrangement joins TRBV5-1 to TRBJ1-4; 8 nucleotides match TRBD1. V was pared by 3 bases and J by 0 bases, with 4 bases of the junction left unmatched. Germline assignment: CDR1 SGHRS and CDR2 YFSETQ. CDR3 length: 16 amino acids. CDR3 DNA sequence: TGCGCCAGCAGCTCCGGACAGGGAGCAACTAATGAAAAACTGTTTTTT. Protein product: CASSSGQGATNEKLFF.

V usage is TRBV5-1 and J usage is TRBJ1-1; a possible D gene is TRBD1 (6 bases). From germline, CDR1 is SGHRS and CDR2 YFSETQ. The V end lost 1 base, the J end lost 1 base, and 14 bases lay between the germline ends. This CDR3 contains 16 residues. The CDR3 is CASSLMGGFPNTEAFF. The CDR3 region has the DNA TGCGCCAGCAGCTTGATGGGGGGCTTTCCGAACACTGAAGCTTTCTTT. Full variable domain (missing parts from reference TRBV5-1 and TRBJ1-1): KAGVTQTPRYLIKTRGQQVTLSCSPISGHRSVSWYQQTPGQGLQFLFEYFSETQRNKGNFPGRFSGRQFSNSRSEMNVSTLELGDSALYLCASSLMGGFPNTEAFFGQGTRLTVV.

This rearrangement joins TRBV7-2 to TRBJ1-2; D is undetermined. Trimming cost V 5 bases and J 7 bases, with 14 bases left between them. The CDR3 has 13 residues. CDR1 SGHTA and CDR2 FQGNSA come from the germline V gene. The CDR3 reads CASSEGAVGGYTF. CDR3 bases: TGTGCCAGCAGCGAGGGAGCCGTGGGTGGCTACACCTTC.

The V call is TRBV19, the J call TRBJ2-5, with D uncertain. Per germline, CDR1 LNHDA and CDR2 SQIVND (reference sequence). V lost 5 bases and J 0 bases, leaving 7 bases between the germline ends. The CDR3 runs to 13 residues. The CDR3 spells CASSRNHQETQYF. The CDR3 bases are TGTGCCAGTAGTCGGAACCACCAAGAGACCCAGTACTTC.

This chain uses TRBV28 with TRBJ2-7; TRBD2 might be the D (5 bases). V was clipped by 3 bases and J by 9 bases, with 12 bases between them. Per the germline V gene, CDR1 is MDHEN and CDR2 is SYDVKM. CDR3 length equals 12 residues. CDR3 DNA sequence: TGTGCCAGCAGTTTCGACGGCGGAGGGCAGTACTTC. It translates to CASSFDGGGQYF.

The chain recombines TRBV5-1 with TRBJ2-7; 9 nucleotides agree with TRBD1. This CDR3 spans 15 amino acids. CDR1 is SGHRS and CDR2 is YFSETQ in the germline V gene. Losses at the gene ends were 4 bases for V and 6 bases for J; bases not matched to a gene: 11. The DNA of the CDR3 is TGCGCCAGCAGCAGAACCGGGACAGGGAAGGGCGAGCAGTACTTC. Translation: CASSRTGTGKGEQYF. Complete variable domain (other parts from reference TRBV5-1 and TRBJ2-7): KAGVTQTPRYLIKTRGQQVTLSCSPISGHRSVSWYQQTPGQGLQFLFEYFSETQRNKGNFPGRFSGRQFSNSRSEMNVSTLELGDSALYLCASSRTGTGKGEQYFGPGTRLTVT.